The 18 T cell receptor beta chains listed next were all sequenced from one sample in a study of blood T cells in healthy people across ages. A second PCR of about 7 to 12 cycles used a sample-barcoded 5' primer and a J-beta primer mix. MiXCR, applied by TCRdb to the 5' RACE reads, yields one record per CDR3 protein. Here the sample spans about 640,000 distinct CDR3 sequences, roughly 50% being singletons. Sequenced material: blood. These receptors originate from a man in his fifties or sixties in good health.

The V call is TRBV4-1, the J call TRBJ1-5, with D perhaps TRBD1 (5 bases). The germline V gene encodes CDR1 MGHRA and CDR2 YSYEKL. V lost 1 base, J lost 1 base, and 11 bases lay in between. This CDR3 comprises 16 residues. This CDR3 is CASSQVPGASNQPQHF. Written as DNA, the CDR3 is TGCGCCAGCAGCCAAGTCCCCGGGGCCAGCAATCAGCCCCAGCATTTT.

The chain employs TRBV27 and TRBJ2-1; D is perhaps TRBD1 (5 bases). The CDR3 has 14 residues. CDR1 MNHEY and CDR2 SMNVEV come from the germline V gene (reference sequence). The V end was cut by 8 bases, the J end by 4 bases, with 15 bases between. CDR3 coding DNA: TGTGCCAGCCAGCTCGACAGCTTTTACAATGAGCAGTTCTTC. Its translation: CASQLDSFYNEQFF.

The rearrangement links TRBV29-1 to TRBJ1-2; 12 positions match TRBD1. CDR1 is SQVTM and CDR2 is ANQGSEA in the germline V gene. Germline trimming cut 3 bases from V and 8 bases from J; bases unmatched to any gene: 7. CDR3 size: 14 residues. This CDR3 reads CSVEPGQGARGYTF. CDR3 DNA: TGCAGCGTTGAGCCGGGACAGGGGGCGCGAGGCTACACCTTC. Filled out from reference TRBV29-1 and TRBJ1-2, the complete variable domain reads SAVISQKPSRDICQRGTSLTIQCQVDSQVTMMFWYRQQPGQSLTLIATANQGSEATYESGFVIDKFPISRPNLTFSTLTVSNMSPEDSSIYLCSVEPGQGARGYTFGSGTRLTVV.

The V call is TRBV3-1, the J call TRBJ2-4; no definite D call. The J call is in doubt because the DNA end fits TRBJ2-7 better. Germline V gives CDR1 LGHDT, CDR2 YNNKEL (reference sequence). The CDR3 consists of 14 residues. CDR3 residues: CASSRSLNSYEQYF. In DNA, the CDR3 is TGTGCCAGCAGCCGTAGTCTAAACTCCTACGAGCAGTACTTC.

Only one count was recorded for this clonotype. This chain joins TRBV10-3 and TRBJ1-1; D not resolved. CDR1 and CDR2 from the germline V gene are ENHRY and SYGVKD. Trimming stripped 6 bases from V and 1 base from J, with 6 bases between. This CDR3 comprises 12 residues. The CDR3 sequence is CAIRDQNTEAFF. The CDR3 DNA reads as TGTGCCATCAGGGACCAGAACACTGAAGCTTTCTTT.

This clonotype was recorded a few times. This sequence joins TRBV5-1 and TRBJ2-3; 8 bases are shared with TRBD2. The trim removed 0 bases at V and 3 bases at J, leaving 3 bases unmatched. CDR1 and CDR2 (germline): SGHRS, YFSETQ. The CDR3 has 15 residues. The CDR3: CASSLAGGRTDTQYF. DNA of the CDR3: TGCGCCAGCAGCTTGGCGGGGGGGCGTACAGATACGCAGTATTTT.

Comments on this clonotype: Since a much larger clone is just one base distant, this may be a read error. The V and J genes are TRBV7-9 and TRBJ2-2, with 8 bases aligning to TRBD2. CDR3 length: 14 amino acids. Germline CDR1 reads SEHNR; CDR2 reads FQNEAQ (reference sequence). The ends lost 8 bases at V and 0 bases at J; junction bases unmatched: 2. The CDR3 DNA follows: TGTGCCAGCGCCGGGAGGGCGAACACCGGGGAGCTGTTTTTT. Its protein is CASAGRANTGELFF. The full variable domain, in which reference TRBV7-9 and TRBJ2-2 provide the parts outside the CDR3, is DTGVSQNPRHKITKRGQNVTFRCDPISEHNRLYWYRQTLGQGPEFLTYFQNEAQLEKSRLLSDRFSAERPKGSFSTLEIQRTEQGDSAMYLCASAGRANTGELFFGEGSRLTVL.

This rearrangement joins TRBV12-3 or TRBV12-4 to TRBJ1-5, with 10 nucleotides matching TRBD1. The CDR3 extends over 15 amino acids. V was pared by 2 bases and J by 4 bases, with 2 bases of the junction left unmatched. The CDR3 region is CASSLSGQGNQPQHF. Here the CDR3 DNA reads TGTGCCAGCAGTTTATCGGGACAGGGGAATCAGCCCCAGCATTTT.

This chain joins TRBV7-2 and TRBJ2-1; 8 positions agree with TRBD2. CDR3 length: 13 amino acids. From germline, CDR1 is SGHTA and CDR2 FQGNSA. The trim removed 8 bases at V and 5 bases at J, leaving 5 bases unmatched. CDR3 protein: CASRGGPHNEQFF. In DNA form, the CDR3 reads TGTGCCAGCCGGGGGGGGCCGCACAATGAGCAGTTCTTC.

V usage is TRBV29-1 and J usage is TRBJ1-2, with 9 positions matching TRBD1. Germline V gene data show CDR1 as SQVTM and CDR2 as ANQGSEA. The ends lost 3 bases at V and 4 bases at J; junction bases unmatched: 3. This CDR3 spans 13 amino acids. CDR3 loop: CSVDLTGGYGYTF. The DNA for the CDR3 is TGCAGCGTTGATCTGACAGGGGGCTATGGCTACACCTTC.

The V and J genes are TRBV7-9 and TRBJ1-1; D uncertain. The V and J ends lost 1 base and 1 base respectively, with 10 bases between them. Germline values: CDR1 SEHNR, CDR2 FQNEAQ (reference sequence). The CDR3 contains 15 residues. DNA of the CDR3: TGTGCCAGCAGCTTAGTTACGGTGGGGAACACTGAAGCTTTCTTT. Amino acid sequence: CASSLVTVGNTEAFF.

Here the CDR3 DNA reads TGTGCCAGCAGCGCCAGGCTTGGGGATAATTCACCCCTCCACTTT. It encodes CASSARLGDNSPLHF. V and J are TRBV7-8 and TRBJ1-6; D not resolved. The CDR3 has 15 residues. The V end was cut by 5 bases, the J end by 5 bases, with 13 bases between. Germline lookup yields CDR1 SGHVS and CDR2 FQNEAQ.

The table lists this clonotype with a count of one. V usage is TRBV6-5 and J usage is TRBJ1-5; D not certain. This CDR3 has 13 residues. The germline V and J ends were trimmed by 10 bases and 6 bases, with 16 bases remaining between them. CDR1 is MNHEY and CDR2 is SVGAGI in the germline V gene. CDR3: CATTSRSGQPQHF. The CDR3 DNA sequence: TGTGCCACCACCAGCCGGTCAGGTCAGCCCCAGCATTTT.

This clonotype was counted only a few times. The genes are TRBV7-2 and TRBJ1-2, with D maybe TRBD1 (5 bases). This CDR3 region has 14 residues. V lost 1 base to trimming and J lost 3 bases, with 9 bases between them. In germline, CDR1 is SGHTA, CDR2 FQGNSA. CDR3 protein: CASSLGTTDYGYTF. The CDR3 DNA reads TGTGCCAGCAGCTTAGGGACGACAGACTATGGCTACACCTTC.

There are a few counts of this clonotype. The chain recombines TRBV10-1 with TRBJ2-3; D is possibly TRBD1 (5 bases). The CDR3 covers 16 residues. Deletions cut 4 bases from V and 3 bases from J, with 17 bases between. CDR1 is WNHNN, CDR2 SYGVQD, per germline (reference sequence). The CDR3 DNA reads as TGCGCCAGCAGTGCCGGTACAGGTGCAGGAACAGATACGCAGTATTTT. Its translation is CASSAGTGAGTDTQYF.

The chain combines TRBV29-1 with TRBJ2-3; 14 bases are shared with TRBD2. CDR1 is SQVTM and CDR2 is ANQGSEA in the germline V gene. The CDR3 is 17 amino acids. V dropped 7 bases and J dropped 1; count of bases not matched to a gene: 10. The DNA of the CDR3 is TGCAGCGCTACCAGGACTAGCGGGGGGATCCGCACAGATACGCAGTATTTT. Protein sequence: CSATRTSGGIRTDTQYF.

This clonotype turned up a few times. CDR3 residues: CSARRLAQETQYF. The CDR3 DNA sequence: TGCAGTGCTAGAAGGCTCGCGCAAGAGACCCAGTACTTC. The J gene is TRBJ2-5, the V gene TRBV20-1, with D unresolved. CDR3 length equals 13 residues. Per the germline V gene, CDR1 is DFQATT and CDR2 is SNEGSKA (reference sequence). V was pared by 2 bases and J by 2 bases, with 9 bases between.

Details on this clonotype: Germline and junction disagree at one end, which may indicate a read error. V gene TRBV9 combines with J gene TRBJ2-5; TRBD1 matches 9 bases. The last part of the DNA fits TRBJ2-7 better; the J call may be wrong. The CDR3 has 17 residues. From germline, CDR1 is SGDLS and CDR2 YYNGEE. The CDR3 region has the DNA TGTGCCGGCAGCGTAGCCCCGCCGGGACAGGGAATCAACGAGCAGTACTTC. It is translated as CAGSVAPPGQGINEQYF.